This T cell receptor (beta chain) derives from a study of Tregs in tolerant kidney transplant recipients. Clones were sequenced by immunoSEQ multiplex PCR, and TCRdb holds only the in-frame ones, with some missing. The profile shows under 90,000 clones, roughly 91% of them singletons. Related graft donors supplied nonmyeloablative bone marrow transplants, and mixed chimerism was transient. Unstimulated Tregs (CD4+CD25+CD127-) and CD4+CD25- non-Tregs were sorted from PBMCs. Points on this clone: Its antigen is not identified. At one end the junction does not follow the germline gene, possibly because of a read error.

Per the germline V gene, CDR1 is LNHDA and CDR2 is SQIVND (reference sequence). The CDR3 covers 13 residues. General study findings and limits: Activated donor B cell expansion appeared to reveal the most relevant donor-specific TCRbeta repertoire. Nucleotide sequences could not be compared across some patients' samples due to primer changes.

The V call is TRBV19, the J call TRBJ1-1; 7 bases line up with TRBD1. The source was CD4+ T cells from blood (PBMCs), collected 24 months after the transplant. The TCR sequence derives from a human patient who received a combined kidney and bone marrow transplant. Some T cells may originate from the graft donor. CDR3 coding DNA: TGTGTCAGTACAGGCCTCGGACAGGTAATGGCTTTCTTT. It yields the protein CVSTGLGQVMAFF.